A selection of T cell receptor beta chains follows, all from one sample in a study of blood T cell repertoires in COVID-19. Sequenced by immunoSEQ multiplex PCR; TCRdb stores in-frame clones only, minus some. The data show under 250,000 clones, around 84% seen once. The sample comprised peripheral blood. These receptors all stem from a man between 50 and 59 years old who had recovered from COVID-19. Each CDR3 is given with its conserved first and last residue. The D gene is left open where the match is weak. Not all rows give a size; the values are once, few, many and, for expanded clones, a class.

TRBD2 | TRBJ2-7 | once | TRBV5-8 | TGTGCCAGCAGCTTGGACCAGCGGGAGGGCGAGCAGTACTTC | CASSLDQREGEQYF
. | TRBJ2-6 | . | TRBV28 | TGTGCCAGCAGTTTACCGGGCTCTGGGGCCAACGTCCTGACTTTC | CASSLPGSGANVLTF
TRBD1 | TRBJ2-1 | once | TRBV29-1 | TGCAGCGTTGTCGGACAGGTATACAATGAGCAGTTCTTC | CSVVGQVYNEQFF
. | TRBJ2-5 | . | TRBV30 | TGTGCCTGGAGGCGCGCCGCGGCGAGTTCTCAAGAGACCCAGTACTTC | CAWRRAAASSQETQYF
TRBD2 | TRBJ2-1 | . | TRBV25-1 | TGTGCCAGCAGTCCGGGGACTAGCGGGGGCCCCTACAATGAGCAGTTCTTC | CASSPGTSGGPYNEQFF
. | TRBJ2-1 | . | TRBV29-1 | TGCAGCGTTGTGCTGGGGAGCAATGAGCAGTTCTTC | CSVVLGSNEQFF
. | TRBJ2-7 | . | TRBV9 | TGTGCCAGCAGCGGCCGAGCTTCGGGGTACTACGAGCAGTACTTC | CASSGRASGYYEQYF
. | TRBJ2-1 | . | TRBV11-3 | TGTGCCAGCAGCTTAGCTTCCAATGAGCAGTTCTTC | CASSLASNEQFF
TRBD1 | TRBJ2-3 | . | TRBV7-2 | TGTGCCAGCAGCTTAGTCTTGGGACAGGGAAATACGCAGTATTTT | CASSLVLGQGNTQYF
. | TRBJ1-1 | . | TRBV27 | TGTGCCAGCAGGGCGGACAGGAACACTGAAGCTTTCTTT | CASRADRNTEAFF
. | TRBJ2-7 | . | TRBV28 | TGTGCCAGCACCTCCGGGACTTTTGGGGACTACGAGCAGTACTTC | CASTSGTFGDYEQYF
TRBD2 | TRBJ2-1 | few | TRBV2 | TGTGCCAGCAGTGAAATACTAGCGGGCAATGAGCAGTTCTTC | CASSEILAGNEQFF
. | TRBJ2-7 | . | TRBV3-1/TRBV3-2 | TGTGCCAGCAGCCAAGAACCCAGGCCCTACGAGCAGTACTTC | CASSQEPRPYEQYF
TRBD2 | TRBJ2-2 | once | TRBV24-1 | TGTGCCACCCGGGGAGGGGCCGGCACCGGGGAGCTGTTTTTT | CATRGGAGTGELFF
. | TRBJ2-7 | . | TRBV24-1 | TGTGCCACCAGTGATCAGGGAACCTACGAGCAGTACTTC | CATSDQGTYEQYF
. | TRBJ2-1 | . | TRBV5-1 | TGCGCCAGCAGCCGACAAGTCTCTTCCTACAATGAGCAGTTCTTC | CASSRQVSSYNEQFF
. | TRBJ2-2 | few | TRBV24-1 | TGTGCCACCAGTGACTCGATCAGGGATACCGGGGAGCTGTTTTTT | CATSDSIRDTGELFF
. | TRBJ1-1 | . | TRBV2 | TGTGCCAGCAGGGTATGGCAGGTGAACACTGAAGCTTTCTTT | CASRVWQVNTEAFF
. | TRBJ1-2 | . | TRBV6-1 | TGTGCCAGCAGTGAATGGGACACCCAGTGGTATGGCTACACCTTC | CASSEWDTQWYGYTF
TRBD1 | TRBJ1-2 | . | TRBV14 | TGTGCCAGCAGCCGAGGGGACAGGGTATTTGGCTACACCTTC | CASSRGDRVFGYTF
TRBD1 | TRBJ2-7 | . | TRBV6-1 | TGTGCCAGCAGTGAAATCGGGACAGGGGGCTACGAGCAGTACTTC | CASSEIGTGGYEQYF
. | TRBJ1-4 | . | TRBV28 | TGTGCCAGCAGGACCCGGGGAGGGCCCAGTGAAAAACTGTTTTTT | CASRTRGGPSEKLFF
. | TRBJ2-5 | . | TRBV29-1 | TGCAGCGTTTTTACAGACACTCAAGAGACCCAGTACTTC | CSVFTDTQETQYF
. | TRBJ1-1 | . | TRBV12-3/TRBV12-4 | TGTGCCAGCAGTTTATCGGGGAAAATTGAAGCTTTCTTT | CASSLSGKIEAFF
TRBD2 | TRBJ2-1 | . | TRBV5-1 | TGCGCCAGCAGCAGAGGGACTAGCAGCAACAATGAGCAGTTCTTC | CASSRGTSSNNEQFF
. | TRBJ2-3 | . | TRBV19 | TGTGCCAGTAGGATCCAGGGGGGCCGCACAGATACGCAGTATTTT | CASRIQGGRTDTQYF
TRBD2 | TRBJ2-3 | . | TRBV6-6 | TGTGCCAGCAGAACCGGGACTAGCGCGACAGATACGCAGTATTTT | CASRTGTSATDTQYF